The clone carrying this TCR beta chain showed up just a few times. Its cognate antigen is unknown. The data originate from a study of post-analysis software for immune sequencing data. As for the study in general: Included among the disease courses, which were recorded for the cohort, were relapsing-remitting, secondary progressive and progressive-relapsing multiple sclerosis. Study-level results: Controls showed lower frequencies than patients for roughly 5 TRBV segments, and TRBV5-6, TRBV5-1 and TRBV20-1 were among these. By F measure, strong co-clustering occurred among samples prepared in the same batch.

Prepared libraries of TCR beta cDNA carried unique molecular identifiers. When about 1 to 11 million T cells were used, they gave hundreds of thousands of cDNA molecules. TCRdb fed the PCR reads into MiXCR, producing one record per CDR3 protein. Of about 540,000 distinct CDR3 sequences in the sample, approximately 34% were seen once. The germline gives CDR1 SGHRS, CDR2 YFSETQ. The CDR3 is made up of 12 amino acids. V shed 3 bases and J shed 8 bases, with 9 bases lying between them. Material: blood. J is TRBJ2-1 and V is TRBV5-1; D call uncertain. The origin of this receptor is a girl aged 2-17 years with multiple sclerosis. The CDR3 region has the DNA TGCGCCAGCAGCTCGGACGGAGATGAGCAGTTCTTC. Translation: CASSSDGDEQFF.